The present T cell receptor beta chain was sequenced within a study of blood T cells in healthy people across ages. Study details: About one barcoded beta molecule was captured per two T cells (by template switching).

Trimming took 6 bases from V and 1 from J, leaving 10 bases between them. The CDR3 has 14 residues. Germline CDR1 SNHLY, CDR2 FYNNEI. PCR was performed a second time for roughly 6 to 12 cycles using a sample-barcoded 5' primer and a J-beta primer mix. In TCRdb, the 5' RACE reads were re-called with MiXCR into one record per CDR3 protein. The data show some 940,000 distinct CDR3 sequences, about 28% seen once. This same sample was also part of a study on T cells of mothers and their children.

Input material: blood. This receptor was taken from a woman in her 40s in good health. The chain uses TRBV2 and TRBJ1-5; weak D call: TRBD1 (5 bases). CDR3 sequence reads: CASRSTASNQPQHF. The CDR3 nucleotides are TGTGCCAGCAGATCGACAGCCAGCAATCAGCCCCAGCATTTT.